This is a list of T cell receptor beta chains from one sample in a study of blood T cells in healthy people across ages. TCRdb reprocessed the 5' RACE reads with MiXCR, giving one entry per CDR3 protein. The table lists 700,000 to 800,000 distinct CDR3 sequences, roughly 44% of them singletons. Sequencing input: blood. The receptor set was obtained from a woman in her sixties or seventies in good health. The CDR3 runs from the conserved cysteine through the conserved F or W. Each record gives: clone size, J gene, D gene, V gene, CDR3 DNA, CDR3 protein. The D gene is left open where the match is weak. Not every row has a clone size; where given, it reads once, few, many or a size class.

few TRBJ2-1 - TRBV28 TGTGCCAGCAGTTTTCGGGCATTTCGAGACGCCTACAATGAGCAGTTCTTC CASSFRAFRDAYNEQFF
- TRBJ2-2 - TRBV3-1 TGTGCCAGTTCCGGTCGGGGTAGGGAGCTGTTTTTT CASSGRGRELFF
few TRBJ2-3 - TRBV7-2 TGTGCCAGCAGCTTCCGGATTCTGCTCCCAGATACGCAGTATTTT CASSFRILLPDTQYF
- TRBJ2-5 - TRBV7-3 TGTGCCAGCAGCTTAATGCACGGCCCCCAAGAGACCCAGTACTTC CASSLMHGPQETQYF
- TRBJ1-2 TRBD1 TRBV12-3/TRBV12-4 TGTGCCAGCAGAGACAGGGGGCAGAACTATGGCTACACCTTC CASRDRGQNYGYTF
- TRBJ1-1 TRBD1 TRBV7-9 TGTGTCAGCAGCTGGGGACAGGAAAAAAGTGAAGCTTTCTTT CVSSWGQEKSEAFF
- TRBJ2-7 - TRBV7-2 TGTGCCAGCAGCTTAGGGTCAGCGGGCCTCTACGAGCAGTACTTC CASSLGSAGLYEQYF
- TRBJ2-1 - TRBV13 TGTGCCAGCAGCTTTTACGAAGAGCAGTTCTTC CASSFYEEQFF
- TRBJ1-1 - TRBV20-1 TGCAGGCCGCAGATTGAGAACACTGAAGCTTTCTTT CRPQIENTEAFF
- TRBJ2-7 TRBD2 TRBV20-1 TGCAGTGCTAGTTTAGCGGGAGAGCTTTACGAGCAGTACTTC CSASLAGELYEQYF
once TRBJ2-5 TRBD2 TRBV2 TGTGCCAGCACTGGGACTAGCGACCATCGCTATGAGCAGTACTTC CASTGTSDHRYEQYF
- TRBJ2-7 TRBD2 TRBV4-2 TGTGCCAGCAGCCAAGTGGCTAGCGGGGGGGTTAGCTCCTACGAGCAGTACTTC CASSQVASGGVSSYEQYF
- TRBJ2-5 - TRBV5-6 TGTGCCAGCAGCTTGGGGTGGAGACAAGAGACCCAGTACTTC CASSLGWRQETQYF
- TRBJ2-5 - TRBV6-2/TRBV6-3 TGTGCCAGCAGTTACTCGGAGACGTTGACCCAGTACTTC CASSYSETLTQYF
- TRBJ2-3 TRBD2 TRBV4-2 TGTGCCAGCAGCCAAACTAGCGGGAGGATCGGCACAGATACGCAGTATTTT CASSQTSGRIGTDTQYF
- TRBJ1-4 - TRBV18 TGTGCCAGCTCAGACCGAGCATCCTCTAATGAAAAACTGTTTTTT CASSDRASSNEKLFF
- TRBJ1-5 - TRBV12-3/TRBV12-4 TGTGCCAGCACTCAAGGGAGAATCAATCAGCCCCAGCATTTT CASTQGRINQPQHF
few TRBJ1-2 - TRBV20-1 TGCAGTGCTAGTAAGGCAGGGGCGAGCACCTTC CSASKAGASTF
- TRBJ2-3 - TRBV10-3 TGTGCCATCAGCCGCAAAGAAGAGCAGTATTTT CAISRKEEQYF
- TRBJ2-1 - TRBV27 TGTGCCAGCAGTTCTTCACTAGTTTACAATGAGCAGTTCTTC CASSSSLVYNEQFF
few TRBJ2-1 TRBD2 TRBV9 TGTGCCAGCAGCGTAGGAGGGACTAGCGCGTATGAGCAGTTCTTC CASSVGGTSAYEQFF
- TRBJ1-1 - TRBV27 TGTGCCAGCAGTCCTCTCGGACAGCACACTGAAGCTTTCTTT CASSPLGQHTEAFF
- TRBJ1-5 - TRBV4-2 TGTGCCAGCAGGGGGACTGCCCAAAGCAATCAGCCCCAGCATTTT CASRGTAQSNQPQHF
once TRBJ1-1 TRBD1 TRBV7-6 TGTGCCAGCAGCGCCAGGGGGCGAGTCACTGAAGCTTTCTTT CASSARGRVTEAFF
- TRBJ1-6 - TRBV7-2 TGTGCCAGCAGCCCTCGACAGGACTATAATTCACCCCTCCACTTT CASSPRQDYNSPLHF
few TRBJ1-2 - TRBV30 TGTGCCTGGAGCCCTCAGGGAGGCTATGGCTACACCTTC CAWSPQGGYGYTF
few TRBJ2-7 - TRBV29-1 TGCAGCGTCCTTGAGGGGAACTACGAGCAGTACTTC CSVLEGNYEQYF
few TRBJ2-1 - TRBV28 TGTGCCAGCAGTTTAAGCGGACGGCTCATTGGGCAGTTCTTC CASSLSGRLIGQFF
- TRBJ2-7 TRBD2 TRBV12-3/TRBV12-4 TGTGCCAGCAGCCCCATAGCGGGGGAGACCTACGAGCAGTACTTC CASSPIAGETYEQYF
- TRBJ2-3 - TRBV29-1 TGCAGCGTTGACCAGCACACAGATATGCAGTATTTT CSVDQHTDMQYF
- TRBJ2-4 TRBD2 TRBV7-8 TGTGCCAGCAGCTTACGGACTAGCGGGGTGAGGAGGAACATTCAGTACTTC CASSLRTSGVRRNIQYF
- TRBJ2-1 TRBD2 TRBV12-3/TRBV12-4 TGTGCCAGCAAACGGGGAGGGCTCTACAATGAGCAGTTCTTC CASKRGGLYNEQFF
- TRBJ2-1 TRBD2 TRBV18 TGTGCCAGCTCACCACCGATGGGGGGGATCAATGAGCAGTTCTTC CASSPPMGGINEQFF
- TRBJ2-1 - TRBV6-6 TGTGCCAGCACCTCACGTCTATCTAGCGAGACCTACAATGAGCAGTTCTTC CASTSRLSSETYNEQFF
- TRBJ2-1 - TRBV2 TGTGCCAGCAGAGAGTCAGGACGAGCGGGCAACAATGAGCAGTTCTTC CASRESGRAGNNEQFF
- TRBJ2-1 - TRBV21-1 TGTGCCAGCAGCAAAGCGCAGGCGGGTGAGCAGTTCTTC CASSKAQAGEQFF
- TRBJ2-7 - TRBV6-1 TGTGCCAGCAGTGAAGCGGTTTACGAGCAGTACTTC CASSEAVYEQYF
few TRBJ2-1 TRBD2 TRBV7-2 TGTGCCAGCAGCCCAGGGGGACTAGCGGGGTACAATGAGCAGTTCTTC CASSPGGLAGYNEQFF
few TRBJ2-1 - TRBV20-1 TGCAGTGCTAGAGAGGTCTCCACAATGAACAATGGGCAGTTCTTC CSAREVSTMNNGQFF
- TRBJ2-7 - TRBV9 TGTGCCAGCAGCGAGGGGGACATACTAGTGTACGAGCAGTACTTC CASSEGDILVYEQYF
- TRBJ1-4 - TRBV20-1 TGCAGTGCTAACCAACGAGATGAAAAACTGTTTTTT CSANQRDEKLFF
- TRBJ2-5 - TRBV7-2 TGTGCCAGCAGCTTAGCGTTGGGTAGTTCTGAGCAGTACTTC CASSLALGSSEQYF
- TRBJ2-7 TRBD1 TRBV6-5 TGTGCCAGCAGTTCGACAGGGGCTACGACGTACGAGCAGTACTTC CASSSTGATTYEQYF
- TRBJ2-4 - TRBV28 TGTGCCAGCAGTTTATCCATACAAAACATTCAGTACTTC CASSLSIQNIQYF
- TRBJ2-2 - TRBV5-1 TGCGCCAGCAGCCCAGTTCCCGGGGAGCTGTTTTTT CASSPVPGELFF
many TRBJ2-5 - TRBV10-3 TGTGCCATCAGTGAGCCAGGGTCGAGCGGAGAGACCCAGTACTTC CAISEPGSSGETQYF
once TRBJ1-5 - TRBV6-5 TGTGCCAGCAGTTACAGGGGGGGGGGAAGCGATCAGCCCCAGCATTTT CASSYRGGGSDQPQHF
few TRBJ2-1 - TRBV11-1 TGTGCCAGGCCTGGGGGAGTGAGGTACAATGAGCAGTTCTTC CARPGGVRYNEQFF
- TRBJ1-3 - TRBV5-1 TGCGCCAGCAGCCTAGACGGGATTCCTAGCTCTGGAAACACCATATATTTT CASSLDGIPSSGNTIYF
- TRBJ2-1 TRBD2 TRBV6-5 TGTGCCAGCAGTTACTCTCCCGGGGGGATAAACAATGAGCAGTTCTTC CASSYSPGGINNEQFF
few TRBJ1-6 TRBD1 TRBV12-5 TGTGCTAGTGGTTTGCCCCAGGGGACAGGGAATAGCGGTTCACCCCTCCACTTT CASGLPQGTGNSGSPLHF
- TRBJ2-7 - TRBV28 TGTGCCAGCAGTAGCCCAGGGGATTCCTACGAGCAGTACTTC CASSSPGDSYEQYF
- TRBJ1-2 - TRBV5-5 TGTGCCAGCAGGTCACGCGGGGGGCTTGGCTACACCTTC CASRSRGGLGYTF
- TRBJ2-7 TRBD2 TRBV7-6 TGTGCCAGCAGCGCAGCGGGGGGGAGGAGCTCCTACGAGCAGTACTTC CASSAAGGRSSYEQYF
- TRBJ1-1 TRBD1 TRBV20-1 TGCAGTGCTCCCAAGGGGACAGCCACTTTTGAAGCTTTCTTT CSAPKGTATFEAFF
- TRBJ2-5 TRBD1 TRBV5-1 TGCGCCAGCAGCCCATACACAGGGGGAGGAGAGACCCAGTACTTC CASSPYTGGGETQYF
- TRBJ2-5 - TRBV3-1 TGTGCCAGCAGCCTAACAATGAACCGTGAGACCCAGTACTTC CASSLTMNRETQYF
- TRBJ2-3 - TRBV4-3 TGCGTCAGCAGCGAACGACGGAGCTCAGATACGCAGTATTTT CVSSERRSSDTQYF
- TRBJ2-2 - TRBV6-2/TRBV6-3 TGTGCCAGCAGTCAACTGAACGGGGAGCTGTTTTTT CASSQLNGELFF